This is a list of T cell receptor beta chains from one sample in a study of beta chain features in type 1 diabetes. Some clones are missing from TCRdb's copy, which holds only in-frame ones; the method was immunoSEQ multiplex PCR. The data show around 240,000 clones, 15% to 20% seen once. The specimen sequenced was naive CD4+ T cells from blood. Every receptor here comes from a man under 40 with type 1 diabetes. Each CDR3 is given with its conserved first and last residue. D genes are given only for firm matches. Only part of the rows carry a size: once, few, many, or a class if the clone is expanded.

V gene	CDR3 length	D gene	J gene	clone size	CDR3 protein	CDR3 DNA
TRBV7-2	18	TRBD2	TRBJ2-4	.	CASSSGLAGSLAKNIQYF	TGTGCCAGCAGCTCGGGGCTAGCGGGATCTCTAGCCAAAAACATTCAGTACTTC
TRBV7-9	14	TRBD2	TRBJ2-4	few	CASSDSGRENIQYF	TGTGCCAGCAGCGATAGCGGGAGGGAAAACATTCAGTACTTC
TRBV7-6	15	TRBD1	TRBJ2-3	.	CASSDTGGTTDTQYF	TGTGCCAGCAGCGATACAGGGGGCACGACAGATACGCAGTATTTT
TRBV7-3	14	.	TRBJ2-6	few	CASSPRSGANVLTF	TGTGCCAGCAGCCCACGCTCTGGGGCCAACGTCCTGACTTTC
TRBV21-1	16	.	TRBJ2-7	few	CASSKHASSLTYEQYF	TGTGCCAGCAGCAAACACGCCTCGAGTCTCACCTACGAGCAGTACTTC
TRBV9	13	TRBD1	TRBJ2-7	few	CASGGQNSYEQYF	TGTGCCAGCGGGGGACAGAACAGCTACGAGCAGTACTTC
TRBV29-1	12	.	TRBJ2-1	few	CSVRHTPFEQFF	TGCAGCGTACGACATACCCCATTTGAGCAGTTCTTC
TRBV7-9	11	.	TRBJ2-1	.	CASSDSIEQFF	TGTGCCAGCAGTGACAGCATTGAGCAGTTCTTC
TRBV5-1	15	.	TRBJ2-1	.	CASSLASSPSYEQFF	TGCGCCAGCAGCTTGGCTAGCAGCCCTAGTTATGAGCAGTTCTTC
TRBV6-6	15	TRBD1	TRBJ1-1	few	CASSPRQGVNTEAFF	TGTGCCAGCAGTCCCCGACAGGGGGTGAACACTGAAGCTTTCTTT
TRBV6-1	15	.	TRBJ2-3	.	CAISEWAPDTDTQYF	TGTGCCATCAGTGAGTGGGCCCCTGACACAGATACGCAGTATTTT
TRBV10-3	13	.	TRBJ1-1	.	CAIRGTENTEAFF	TGTGCCATCAGGGGGACGGAGAACACTGAAGCTTTCTTT
TRBV28	15	.	TRBJ2-5	few	CASSPILGRGETQYF	TGTGCCAGCAGTCCGATTCTGGGCAGGGGAGAGACCCAGTACTTC
TRBV14	13	.	TRBJ2-5	once	CASSQAEQETQYF	TGTGCCAGCAGCCAAGCAGAACAAGAGACCCAGTACTTC
TRBV5-1	14	.	TRBJ2-1	few	CASRPQSSYNEQFF	TGCGCCAGCAGGCCACAGAGCTCCTACAATGAGCAGTTCTTC
TRBV4-3	14	.	TRBJ2-3	.	CASSLDTGTDTQYF	TGCGCCAGCAGCCTCGACACAGGGACGGATACGCAGTATTTT
TRBV28	12	.	TRBJ2-7	once	CATETTSGEQYF	TGTGCCACCGAGACAACTTCGGGAGAGCAGTACTTC
TRBV6-5	14	.	TRBJ2-7	.	CASSEGPATYEQYF	TGTGCCAGCAGTGAGGGACCCGCTACCTACGAGCAGTACTTC
TRBV30	15	.	TRBJ1-5	few	CAWSEQWGGYQPQHF	TGTGCCTGGAGCGAACAGTGGGGTGGGTATCAGCCCCAGCATTTT
TRBV7-9	16	.	TRBJ2-4	.	CASTEIGQLAKNIQYF	TGTGCCAGCACCGAAATTGGACAGTTAGCCAAAAACATTCAGTACTTC
TRBV7-9	14	.	TRBJ2-7	few	CASSFGSGPYEQYF	TGTGCCAGCAGCTTTGGGAGCGGGCCCTACGAGCAGTACTTC
TRBV19	14	.	TRBJ1-5	.	CATETGIGNQPQHF	TGTGCCACCGAAACAGGGATAGGCAATCAGCCCCAGCATTTT
TRBV7-2	14	TRBD1	TRBJ2-5	few	CASSLGTGRETQYF	TGTGCCAGCAGCCTCGGGACAGGGAGAGAGACCCAGTACTTC
TRBV30	11	.	TRBJ1-1	few	CALQEYTEAFF	TGTGCCTTACAGGAGTACACTGAAGCTTTCTTT
TRBV7-9	16	.	TRBJ2-2	.	CASSPWGGSNTGELFF	TGTGCCAGCAGCCCCTGGGGCGGTTCGAACACCGGGGAGCTGTTTTTT
TRBV7-6	14	.	TRBJ2-1	few	CASSLGGQYNEQFF	TGTGCCAGCAGCTTAGGAGGGCAGTACAATGAGCAGTTCTTC
TRBV9	15	.	TRBJ2-7	few	CASSRRPGASEEQYF	TGTGCCAGCAGCCGGAGGCCGGGGGCCTCAGAAGAGCAGTACTTC
TRBV13	14	.	TRBJ2-1	.	CASTHTRESNEQFF	TGTGCCAGCACCCACACTAGAGAATCCAATGAGCAGTTCTTC
TRBV7-9	16	TRBD1	TRBJ2-7	few	CASSKSTGTGYYEQYF	TGTGCCAGCAGCAAAAGTACCGGGACAGGGTACTACGAGCAGTACTTC
TRBV7-2	14	.	TRBJ2-3	few	CASSLGLGTDTQYF	TGTGCCAGCAGCTTAGGTCTAGGGACAGATACGCAGTATTTT
TRBV15	16	TRBD1	TRBJ2-7	.	CATSSRQRGQIYEQYF	TGTGCCACCAGCAGCCGCCAAAGGGGACAGATCTACGAGCAGTACTTC
TRBV27	14	TRBD2	TRBJ2-7	few	CASSLAGLSYEQYF	TGTGCCAGCAGTTTAGCGGGACTATCCTACGAGCAGTACTTC
TRBV4-1	18	.	TRBJ1-5	.	CASSHLARIWGGNQPQHF	TGCGCCAGCAGCCACCTAGCGAGGATTTGGGGGGGCAATCAGCCCCAGCATTTT
TRBV30	11	.	TRBJ2-5	.	CAWSVTETQYF	TGTGCCTGGAGTGTAACCGAGACCCAGTACTTC
TRBV14	13	.	TRBJ2-3	few	CASSPSRGSTQYF	TGTGCCAGCAGCCCTTCTAGGGGAAGCACGCAGTATTTT
TRBV29-1	15	.	TRBJ1-5	.	CSVRTGGGVDQPQHF	TGCAGCGTGCGTACCGGTGGAGGGGTCGATCAGCCCCAGCATTTT
TRBV29-1	12	TRBD1	TRBJ1-2	few	CSVRTGTYGYTF	TGCAGCGTGAGGACAGGGACCTATGGCTACACCTTC
TRBV25-1	15	.	TRBJ2-6	.	CASSAAGAGANVLTF	TGTGCCAGCAGTGCGGCAGGGGCTGGGGCCAACGTCCTGACTTTC
TRBV9	16	TRBD2	TRBJ2-7	.	CASSVAPSGRGYEQYF	TGTGCCAGCAGCGTAGCCCCTAGCGGGAGAGGTTACGAGCAGTACTTC
TRBV18	13	.	TRBJ2-3	.	CASSPPDAGTQYF	TGTGCCAGCTCACCACCCGACGCGGGTACGCAGTATTTT
TRBV30	10	.	TRBJ2-7	few	CAWSGGEQYF	TGTGCCTGGAGCGGGGGAGAGCAGTACTTC
TRBV30	13	.	TRBJ2-5	.	CAWSGGSGETQYF	TGTGCCTGGAGCGGAGGGAGTGGAGAGACCCAGTACTTC
TRBV10-3	15	.	TRBJ2-7	.	CAIRGASGQTYEQYF	TGTGCCATCAGGGGTGCGAGCGGGCAAACCTACGAGCAGTACTTC
TRBV5-1	14	TRBD1	TRBJ1-5	.	CASSRTGPDQPQHF	TGCGCCAGCAGCCGGACAGGGCCGGATCAGCCCCAGCATTTT
TRBV7-2	15	TRBD2	TRBJ2-4	.	CASRRLAGPENIQYF	TGTGCCAGCAGACGACTAGCGGGCCCCGAAAACATTCAGTACTTC
TRBV6-6	14	.	TRBJ2-1	.	CASSYLEGSNEQFF	TGTGCCAGCAGTTACCTTGAGGGCAGCAATGAGCAGTTCTTC
TRBV13	13	TRBD1	TRBJ1-5	.	CASSIDRDQPQHF	TGTGCCAGCAGCATCGACAGGGATCAGCCCCAGCATTTT
TRBV30	14	.	TRBJ2-7	.	CAWNQGPEAYEQYF	TGTGCCTGGAATCAGGGTCCGGAGGCCTACGAGCAGTACTTC
TRBV29-1	14	.	TRBJ2-3	.	CSVEQGHYTDTQYF	TGCAGCGTCGAACAGGGTCACTATACAGATACGCAGTATTTT
TRBV7-9	14	TRBD1	TRBJ2-3	few	CASSYHQGEDTQYF	TGTGCCAGCAGCTACCACCAGGGGGAGGATACGCAGTATTTT
TRBV2	13	.	TRBJ2-1	few	CASRRDRTNEQFF	TGTGCCAGCAGGCGGGACAGAACTAATGAGCAGTTCTTC
TRBV7-9	14	TRBD2	TRBJ2-7	.	CASSPAGGSGEQYF	TGTGCCAGCAGCCCCGCGGGCGGGAGCGGTGAGCAGTACTTC
TRBV6-6	13	TRBD1	TRBJ2-1	.	CASSFRGKIEQFF	TGTGCCAGCAGTTTCAGGGGGAAAATCGAGCAGTTCTTC
TRBV10-3	15	TRBD1	TRBJ2-1	few	CAISERQGSQAEQFF	TGTGCCATCAGTGAGCGACAGGGTTCCCAGGCTGAGCAGTTCTTC
TRBV29-1	11	.	TRBJ2-5	.	CSAISRETQYF	TGCAGCGCGATTAGCCGGGAGACCCAGTACTTC
TRBV9	15	.	TRBJ2-6	.	CASSVDNREANVLTF	TGTGCCAGCAGCGTAGATAATCGGGAGGCCAACGTCCTGACTTTC
TRBV7-9	13	.	TRBJ2-7	.	CASSLGPIYEQYF	TGTGCCAGCAGCTTGGGACCCATCTACGAGCAGTACTTC